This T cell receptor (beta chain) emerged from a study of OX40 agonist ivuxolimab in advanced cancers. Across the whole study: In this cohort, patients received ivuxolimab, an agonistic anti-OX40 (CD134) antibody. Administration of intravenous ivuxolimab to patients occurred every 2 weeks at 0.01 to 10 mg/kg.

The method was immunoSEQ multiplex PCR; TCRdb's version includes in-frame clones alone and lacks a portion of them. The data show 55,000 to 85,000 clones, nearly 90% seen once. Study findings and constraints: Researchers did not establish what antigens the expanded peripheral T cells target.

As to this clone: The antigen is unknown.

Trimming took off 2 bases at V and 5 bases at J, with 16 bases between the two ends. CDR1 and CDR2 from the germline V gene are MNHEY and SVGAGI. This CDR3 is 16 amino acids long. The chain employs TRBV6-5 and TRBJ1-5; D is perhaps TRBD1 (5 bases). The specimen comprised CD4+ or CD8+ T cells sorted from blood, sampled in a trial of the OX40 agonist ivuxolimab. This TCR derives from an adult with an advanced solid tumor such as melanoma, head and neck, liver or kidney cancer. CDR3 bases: TGTGCCAGCAGTTACGGGACCCCCAGCGCGGATCAGCCCCAGCATTTT. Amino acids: CASSYGTPSADQPQHF.